The clone carrying this T cell receptor (beta chain) appeared a few times. Per the study methods: Reference gene primer amplification gave nucleated cell count estimates. The table came from immunoSEQ multiplex PCR; TCRdb's copy has only in-frame clones and leaves some out. The V and J calls and the clone size are those of that table, but D and trimming were determined from the DNA. The data hold approximately 80,000 clones, with around 81% observed a single time. This specimen belongs to a study of blood T cell repertoires in COVID-19. Per germline, CDR1 SGHKS and CDR2 YYEKEE (reference sequence). The CDR3 is 15 amino acids. V lost 2 bases, J lost 9 bases, and 13 bases stayed unmatched.

The chain carries TRBV5-5 and TRBJ2-7, with 8 bases that match TRBD2. The receptor was derived from a man older than 75 with acute or convalescent COVID-19. The sample taken for sequencing was peripheral blood. Here the CDR3 reads CASSLSGSLIGRQYF. As DNA, the CDR3 is TGTGCCAGCAGCTTAAGCGGGAGTTTGATTGGAAGGCAGTACTTC.